This T cell receptor beta chain stems from a study of Ad26.COV2.S vaccination and SARS-CoV-2 variants. The ends lost 6 bases at V and 3 bases at J; junction bases unmatched: 3. This CDR3 is 14 amino acids long. Treatment defined: roughly 20 received Ad26.COV2.S at low or high dose, single or two shots; roughly 5 received placebo; per-sample allocation not given. It was on day 63 after the first vaccine or placebo injection that samples were taken. Measured with immunoSEQ multiplex PCR; TCRdb has only the in-frame clones, and not every one. The top ten hold about 11% of the sample, which has some 250,000 clones, roughly 90% seen once.

The receptor was isolated from a person aged 18-65 years who received the Ad26.COV2.S COVID-19 vaccine or a placebo. The material sequenced was peripheral blood, taken in a trial of Ad26.COV2.S vaccine versus placebo. This rearrangement joins TRBV5-3 to TRBJ2-2; 9 bases fit TRBD1. TRBV5-3 is marked as an open reading frame, function uncertain. The CDR3 nucleotides are TGTGCCAGAAACCGGGACAGGGACACCGGGGAGCTGTTTTTT. This encodes CARNRDRDTGELFF.